This T cell receptor (beta chain) was sequenced in a study of Ad26.COV2.S vaccination and SARS-CoV-2 variants. Findings of the study overall: Analyses of TCR breadth and depth may have underestimated total T cell responses.

As to this clone: The antigen is undetermined.

The V end was cut by 2 bases, the J end by 4 bases, with 14 bases between. The CDR3 covers 15 residues. The germline V gene encodes CDR1 MNHEY and CDR2 SVGAGI. The treatment: about 20 received Ad26.COV2.S at low or high dose, single or two shots; about five received placebo; per-sample allocation not given. The study sampled participants on day 63 after the first vaccine or placebo injection. Donor was an adult aged 18-55 years in Boston. The protocol was immunoSEQ multiplex PCR, while the TCRdb copy is restricted to in-frame clones and leaves out a portion. This sample has about 460,000 clones, with 89% found just once.

Sequencing used peripheral blood, obtained in a trial of Ad26.COV2.S vaccine versus placebo. The rearrangement uses TRBV6-5 and TRBJ1-1; no clear D gene. The sequence came from a person between 18 and 60 years old who received the Ad26.COV2.S COVID-19 vaccine or a placebo. CDR3 amino acids: CASSYGFFTTTEAFF. The CDR3 DNA follows: TGTGCCAGCAGTTACGGATTCTTTACTACCACTGAAGCTTTCTTT.